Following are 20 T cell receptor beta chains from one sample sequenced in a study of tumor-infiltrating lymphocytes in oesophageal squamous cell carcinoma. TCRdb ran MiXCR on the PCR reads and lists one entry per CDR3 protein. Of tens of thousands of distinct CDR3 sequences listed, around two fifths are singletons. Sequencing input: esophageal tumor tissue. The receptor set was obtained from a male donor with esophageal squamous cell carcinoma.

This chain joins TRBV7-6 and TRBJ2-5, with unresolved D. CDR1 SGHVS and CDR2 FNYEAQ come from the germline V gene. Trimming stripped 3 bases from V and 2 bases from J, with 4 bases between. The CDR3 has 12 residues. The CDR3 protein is CASSLNQETQYF. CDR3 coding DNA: TGTGCCAGCAGCTTGAATCAAGAGACCCAGTACTTC.

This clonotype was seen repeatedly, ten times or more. The DNA of the CDR3 is TGTGCCAGCAGTTTGGGGACAGGGTACTATGGCTACACCTTC. Translating it yields CASSLGTGYYGYTF. The V gene is TRBV27, the J gene TRBJ1-2; 9 bases fit TRBD1. From germline, CDR1 is MNHEY and CDR2 SMNVEV (reference sequence). V was clipped by 3 bases and J by 3 bases; unmatched bases: 2. CDR3 size: 14 residues.

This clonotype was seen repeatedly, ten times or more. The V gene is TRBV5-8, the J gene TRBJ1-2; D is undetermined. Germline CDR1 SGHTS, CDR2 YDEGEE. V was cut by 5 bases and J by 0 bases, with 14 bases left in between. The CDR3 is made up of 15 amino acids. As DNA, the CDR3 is TGTGCCAGCAGACGTGTTTTTGGAGCTAACTATGGCTACACCTTC. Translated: CASRRVFGANYGYTF.

The DNA for the CDR3 is TGTGCCAGCAGTTTGTCTCCCTCCCAACTCGGCAATGAGCAGTTCTTC. It specifies CASSLSPSQLGNEQFF. This chain links TRBV27 with TRBJ2-5, with D unclear. The DNA end is more similar to TRBJ2-1, so the J call may be wrong. Germline loops: CDR1 MNHEY, CDR2 SMNVEV (reference sequence). CDR3 length: 16 residues.

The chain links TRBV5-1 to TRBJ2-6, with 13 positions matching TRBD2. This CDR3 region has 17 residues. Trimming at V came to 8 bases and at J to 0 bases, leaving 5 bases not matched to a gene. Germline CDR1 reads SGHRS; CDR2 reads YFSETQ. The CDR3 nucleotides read TGCGCCAGTACCGGGACTAGCGGGGCCTCTGGGGCCAACGTCCTGACTTTC. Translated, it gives CASTGTSGASGANVLTF.

The CDR3 sequence: CASSAQGVGELFF. The CDR3 DNA sequence: TGTGCCAGCAGCGCCCAGGGGGTAGGGGAGCTGTTTTTT. The chain employs TRBV7-3 and TRBJ2-2; 7 bases agree with TRBD1. V lost 5 bases, J lost 8 bases, and 5 bases stayed unmatched. The germline V gene has CDR1 SGHTA and CDR2 FQGTGA. This CDR3 is 13 amino acids long.

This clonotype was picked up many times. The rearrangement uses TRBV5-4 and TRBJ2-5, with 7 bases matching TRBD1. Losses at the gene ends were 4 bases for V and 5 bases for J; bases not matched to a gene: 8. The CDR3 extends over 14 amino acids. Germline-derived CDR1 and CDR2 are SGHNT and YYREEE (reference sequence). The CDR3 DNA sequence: TGTGCCAGCAGCGTCCGGGACAGTGGGGAGACCCAGTACTTC. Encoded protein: CASSVRDSGETQYF.

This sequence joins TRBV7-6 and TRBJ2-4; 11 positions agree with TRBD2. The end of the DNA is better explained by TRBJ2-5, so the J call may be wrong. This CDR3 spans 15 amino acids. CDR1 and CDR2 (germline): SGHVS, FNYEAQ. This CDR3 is CASSSLAGDQETQYF. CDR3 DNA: TGTGCCAGCAGCTCACTAGCGGGGGACCAAGAGACCCAGTACTTC.

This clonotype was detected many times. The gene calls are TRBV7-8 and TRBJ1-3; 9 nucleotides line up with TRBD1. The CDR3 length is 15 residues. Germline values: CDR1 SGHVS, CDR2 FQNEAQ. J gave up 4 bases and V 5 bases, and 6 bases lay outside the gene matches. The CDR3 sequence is CASSLGTGSGNTIYF. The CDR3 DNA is TGTGCCAGCAGCCTGGGGACAGGGTCGGGAAACACCATATATTTT.

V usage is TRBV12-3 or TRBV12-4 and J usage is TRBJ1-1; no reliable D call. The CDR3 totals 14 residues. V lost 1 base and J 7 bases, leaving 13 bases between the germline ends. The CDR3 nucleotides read TGTGCCAGCAGTTTAGAACCCACATCGATTGAAGCTTTCTTT. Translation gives CASSLEPTSIEAFF.

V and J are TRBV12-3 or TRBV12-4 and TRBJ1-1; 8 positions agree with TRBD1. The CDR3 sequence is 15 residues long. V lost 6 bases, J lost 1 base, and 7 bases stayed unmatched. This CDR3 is CASSRGQGGNTEAFF. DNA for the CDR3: TGTGCCAGCAGCCGAGGACAGGGAGGGAACACTGAAGCTTTCTTT.

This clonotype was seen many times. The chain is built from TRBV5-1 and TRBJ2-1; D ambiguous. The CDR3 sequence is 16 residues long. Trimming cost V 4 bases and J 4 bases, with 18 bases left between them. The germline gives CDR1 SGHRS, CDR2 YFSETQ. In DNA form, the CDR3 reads TGCGCCAGCAGCCTTTCTCTAGTTTCCCTTTACAATGAGCAGTTCTTC. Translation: CASSLSLVSLYNEQFF.

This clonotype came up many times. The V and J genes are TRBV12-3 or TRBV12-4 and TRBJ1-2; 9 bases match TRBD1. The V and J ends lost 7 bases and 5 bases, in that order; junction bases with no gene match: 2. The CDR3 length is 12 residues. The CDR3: CASTDRGYGYTF. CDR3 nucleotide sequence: TGTGCCAGCACCGACAGGGGGTATGGCTACACCTTC.

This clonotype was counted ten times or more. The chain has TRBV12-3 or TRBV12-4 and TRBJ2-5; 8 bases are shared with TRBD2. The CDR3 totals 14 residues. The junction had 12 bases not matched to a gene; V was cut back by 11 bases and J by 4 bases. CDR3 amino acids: CASSIGGGSETQYF. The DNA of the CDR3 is TGTGCCTCCTCTATCGGGGGGGGGTCAGAGACCCAGTACTTC.

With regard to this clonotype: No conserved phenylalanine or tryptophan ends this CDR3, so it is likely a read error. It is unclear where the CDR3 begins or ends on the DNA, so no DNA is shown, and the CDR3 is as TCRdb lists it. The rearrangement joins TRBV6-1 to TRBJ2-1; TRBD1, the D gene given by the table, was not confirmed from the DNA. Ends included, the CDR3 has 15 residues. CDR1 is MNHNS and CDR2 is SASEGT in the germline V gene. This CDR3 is CASSEIQEVGYTFGS.

This CDR3 is CASSSQGDEQFF. CDR3 in DNA: TGTGCCAGCAGTTCCCAGGGGGACGAGCAGTTCTTC. This chain uses TRBV6-6 with TRBJ2-5, with 7 bases aligning to TRBD1. The end of the DNA aligns better with TRBJ2-1, so the J call may be wrong. The CDR3 totals 12 residues. Germline lookup yields CDR1 MNHNY and CDR2 SVGAGI (reference sequence).

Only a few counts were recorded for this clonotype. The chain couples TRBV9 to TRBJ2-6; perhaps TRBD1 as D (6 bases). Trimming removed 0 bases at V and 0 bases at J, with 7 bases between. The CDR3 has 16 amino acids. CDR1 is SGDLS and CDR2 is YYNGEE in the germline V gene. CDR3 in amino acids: CASSVAGDSGANVLTF. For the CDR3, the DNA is TGTGCCAGCAGCGTAGCAGGGGACTCTGGGGCCAACGTCCTGACTTTC. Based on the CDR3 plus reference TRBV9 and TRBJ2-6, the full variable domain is DSGVTQTPKHLITATGQRVTLRCSPRSGDLSVYWYQQSLDQGLQFLIQYYNGEERAKGNILERFSAQQFPDLHSELNLSSLELGDSALYFCASSVAGDSGANVLTFGAGSRLTVL.

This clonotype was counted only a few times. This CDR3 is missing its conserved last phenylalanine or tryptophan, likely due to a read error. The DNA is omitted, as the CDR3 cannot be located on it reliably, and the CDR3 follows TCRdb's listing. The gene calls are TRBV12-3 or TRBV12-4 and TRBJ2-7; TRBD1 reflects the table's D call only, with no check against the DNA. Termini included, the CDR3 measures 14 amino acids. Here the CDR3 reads CASSGDSYGYTFGS.

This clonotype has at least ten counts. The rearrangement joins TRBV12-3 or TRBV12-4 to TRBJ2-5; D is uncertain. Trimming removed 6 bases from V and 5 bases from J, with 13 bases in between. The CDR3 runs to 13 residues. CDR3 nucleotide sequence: TGTGCCAGCAGGATGGCAGTAAAGGAGACCCAGTACTTC. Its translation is CASRMAVKETQYF.

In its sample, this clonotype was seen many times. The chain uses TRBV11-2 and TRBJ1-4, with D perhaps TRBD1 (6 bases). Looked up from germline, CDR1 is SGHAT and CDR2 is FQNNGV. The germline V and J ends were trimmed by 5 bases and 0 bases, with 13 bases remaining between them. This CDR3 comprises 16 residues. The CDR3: CASSPGQRSTNEKLFF. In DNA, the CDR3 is TGTGCCAGCAGCCCCGGACAGAGGTCAACTAATGAAAAACTGTTTTTT.